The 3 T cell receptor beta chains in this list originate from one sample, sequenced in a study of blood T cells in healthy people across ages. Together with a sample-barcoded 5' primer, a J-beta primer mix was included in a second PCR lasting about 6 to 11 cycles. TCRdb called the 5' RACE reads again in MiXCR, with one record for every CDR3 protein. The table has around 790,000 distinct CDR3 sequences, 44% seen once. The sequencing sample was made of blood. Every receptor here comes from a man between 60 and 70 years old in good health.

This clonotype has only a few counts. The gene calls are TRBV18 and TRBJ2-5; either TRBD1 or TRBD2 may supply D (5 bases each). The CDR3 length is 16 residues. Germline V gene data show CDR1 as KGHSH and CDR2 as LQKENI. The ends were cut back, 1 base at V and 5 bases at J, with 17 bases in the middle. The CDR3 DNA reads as TGTGCCAGCTCACCACGGCAGGGTAAAGTAGCGGAGACCCAGTACTTC. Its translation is CASSPRQGKVAETQYF.

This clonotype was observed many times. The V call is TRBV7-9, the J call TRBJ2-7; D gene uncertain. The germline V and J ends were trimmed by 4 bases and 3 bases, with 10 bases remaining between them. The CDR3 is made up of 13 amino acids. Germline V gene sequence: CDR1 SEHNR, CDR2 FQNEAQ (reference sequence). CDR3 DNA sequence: TGTGCCAGCAGCTCCGACACGAACTACGAGCAGTACTTC. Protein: CASSSDTNYEQYF.

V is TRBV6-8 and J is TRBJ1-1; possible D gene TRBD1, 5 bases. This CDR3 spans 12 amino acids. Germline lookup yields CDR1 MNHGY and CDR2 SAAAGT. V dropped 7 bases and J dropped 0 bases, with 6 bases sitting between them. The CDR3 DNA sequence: TGTGCCAGCAAAGGGGTGAACACTGAAGCTTTCTTT. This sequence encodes CASKGVNTEAFF.